This T cell receptor beta chain stems from a study of T cell repertoires in cytomegalovirus infection. TCRdb processed the reads anew with MiXCR; each CDR3 protein has one entry. The sample lists some 250,000 distinct CDR3 sequences, roughly 10% occurring once. This clonotype showed up many times. This TCR was sampled from a human donor in good health (CMV status not recorded). Some clones in this sample may be carry-over from other donors' samples. The sequenced material came from PBMCs.

The CDR3 loop is CASSPGHQNTEAFF. The CDR3 DNA reads TGTGCCAGCAGCCCCGGACATCAGAACACTGAAGCTTTCTTT. V and J are TRBV11-2 and TRBJ1-1; possibly TRBD1 for D (5 bases). CDR1 and CDR2 (germline): SGHAT, FQNNGV. The CDR3 consists of 14 residues. V shed 5 bases and J shed 1 base, with 11 bases lying between them.